Listed below are T cell receptor beta chains from one sample, sequenced in a study of T cell clonotyping in hematopoietic cell transplantation. TCRdb's table, derived via immunoSEQ multiplex PCR, lists solely in-frame clones and lacks some. Among approximately 80,000 clones listed, 90% to 97% were seen once. Specimen: peripheral blood mononuclear cells, collected before stem cell transplant. These receptors were collected from a woman between 50 and 59 years old with acute myeloid leukemia. Some clones in this sample may be carry-over from other donors' samples. Both conserved end residues are part of each CDR3. Fields, in order: clone size, J gene, V gene, D gene, CDR3 DNA, CDR3 protein. A D gene is named only where the DNA matches it firmly. A row's size may be missing; if present it is once, few, many or a size class.

clone size: .; J gene: TRBJ2-2; V gene: TRBV2; D gene: .; CDR3 DNA: TGTGCCAGCAGTGAAGTGGGGGGGCCGACCGGGGAGCTGTTTTTT; CDR3 protein: CASSEVGGPTGELFF
clone size: .; J gene: TRBJ1-2; V gene: TRBV4-1; D gene: .; CDR3 DNA: TGCGCCAGCAGCCAGTCGACAGCTTATAACTATGGCTACACCTTC; CDR3 protein: CASSQSTAYNYGYTF
clone size: .; J gene: TRBJ2-7; V gene: TRBV6-1; D gene: .; CDR3 DNA: TGTGCCAGCAGTGAATTTTGGAGTGACTACGAGCAGTACTTC; CDR3 protein: CASSEFWSDYEQYF
clone size: .; J gene: TRBJ1-5; V gene: TRBV6-6; D gene: TRBD1; CDR3 DNA: TGTGCCAGCAGTTACTGGGGACAGGGGGCGAGCCAGCCCCAGCATTTT; CDR3 protein: CASSYWGQGASQPQHF
clone size: .; J gene: TRBJ1-2; V gene: TRBV6-5; D gene: TRBD1; CDR3 DNA: TGTGCCAGCCGCGGACAGGGAGTGGCCAACTATGGCTACACCTTC; CDR3 protein: CASRGQGVANYGYTF
clone size: .; J gene: TRBJ2-7; V gene: TRBV5-8; D gene: .; CDR3 DNA: TGTGCCAGCAGCTTGGGGCAGGGGTCCTACGAGCAGTACTTC; CDR3 protein: CASSLGQGSYEQYF
clone size: .; J gene: TRBJ2-2; V gene: TRBV5-1; D gene: TRBD1; CDR3 DNA: TGCGCCAGCAGCGGAGGGTCGGGACAGGCCTCGAACACCGGGGAGCTGTTTTTT; CDR3 protein: CASSGGSGQASNTGELFF
clone size: .; J gene: TRBJ2-7; V gene: TRBV4-1; D gene: TRBD1; CDR3 DNA: TGCGCCAGCAGCTGGGGACAGGGGACCTACGAGCAGTACTTC; CDR3 protein: CASSWGQGTYEQYF
clone size: .; J gene: TRBJ1-5; V gene: TRBV2; D gene: TRBD1; CDR3 DNA: TGTGCCAGCAGTGAAGTGGGACAGGGCAATCAGCCCCAGCATTTT; CDR3 protein: CASSEVGQGNQPQHF
clone size: .; J gene: TRBJ2-1; V gene: TRBV10-3; D gene: .; CDR3 DNA: TGTGCCATCAGTGACTCTACCCCCTACAATGAGCAGTTCTTC; CDR3 protein: CAISDSTPYNEQFF
clone size: once; J gene: TRBJ2-5; V gene: TRBV30; D gene: .; CDR3 DNA: TGTGCCTGGAGTCGGCAGGGAGAGACCCAGTACTTC; CDR3 protein: CAWSRQGETQYF
clone size: .; J gene: TRBJ2-5; V gene: TRBV10-3; D gene: TRBD2; CDR3 DNA: TGTGCCATCAGTGAACCCGGGGCACTAGCGGAGACCCAGTACTTC; CDR3 protein: CAISEPGALAETQYF
clone size: .; J gene: TRBJ2-5; V gene: TRBV2; D gene: TRBD2; CDR3 DNA: TGTGCCGGCAAAACGGGACTAGCGGGGGGATCGTACCAAGAGACCCAGTACTTC; CDR3 protein: CAGKTGLAGGSYQETQYF
clone size: .; J gene: TRBJ1-4; V gene: TRBV9; D gene: .; CDR3 DNA: TGTGCCAGCAGCGTGGGACACCGTGCAACTAATGAAAAACTGTTTTTT; CDR3 protein: CASSVGHRATNEKLFF
clone size: .; J gene: TRBJ1-2; V gene: TRBV27; D gene: TRBD1; CDR3 DNA: TGTGCCAGCAGTTTTAGGACAGGGCCCCTGCGGACGGATGGCTACACCTTC; CDR3 protein: CASSFRTGPLRTDGYTF
clone size: .; J gene: TRBJ1-5; V gene: TRBV28; D gene: TRBD1; CDR3 DNA: TGTGCCAGCCTAACCCCCCGGACAGGGAATCAGCCCCAGCATTTT; CDR3 protein: CASLTPRTGNQPQHF
clone size: .; J gene: TRBJ1-6; V gene: TRBV5-6; D gene: .; CDR3 DNA: TGTGCCAGCAGCTGGACTGACAGGAATAATTCACCCCTCCACTTT; CDR3 protein: CASSWTDRNNSPLHF
clone size: .; J gene: TRBJ2-3; V gene: TRBV28; D gene: TRBD1; CDR3 DNA: TGTGCCAGCAGTTTTTTCTTTGACCAGGGGGTTAGCACAGATACGCAGTATTTT; CDR3 protein: CASSFFFDQGVSTDTQYF
clone size: .; J gene: TRBJ1-3; V gene: TRBV11-2; D gene: .; CDR3 DNA: TGTGCCAGCAGCTCGCGGGACACTTTAAACACCATATATTTT; CDR3 protein: CASSSRDTLNTIYF
clone size: .; J gene: TRBJ1-5; V gene: TRBV6-1; D gene: .; CDR3 DNA: TGTGCCAGCACCCGGGGAGAAGTGGGAAATCAGCCCCAGCATTTT; CDR3 protein: CASTRGEVGNQPQHF
clone size: .; J gene: TRBJ1-2; V gene: TRBV4-1; D gene: .; CDR3 DNA: TGCGCCAGCAGCCAAGAAGGGGCCAGGGTTCATGGCTACACCTTC; CDR3 protein: CASSQEGARVHGYTF
clone size: .; J gene: TRBJ2-7; V gene: TRBV4-2; D gene: TRBD2; CDR3 DNA: TGTGCCAGCAGCCAAGGGCCGATCAGGACTAGCGGGGGGGACGAGCAGTACTTC; CDR3 protein: CASSQGPIRTSGGDEQYF
clone size: .; J gene: TRBJ1-2; V gene: TRBV5-1; D gene: .; CDR3 DNA: TGCGCCAGCAGCGACTCTCGCTATGGCTACACCTTC; CDR3 protein: CASSDSRYGYTF
clone size: .; J gene: TRBJ1-2; V gene: TRBV5-6; D gene: .; CDR3 DNA: TGTGCCAGCAGCTTGGATCGGGGGGCAACCTCATATGGCTACACCTTC; CDR3 protein: CASSLDRGATSYGYTF
clone size: .; J gene: TRBJ1-2; V gene: TRBV6-1; D gene: .; CDR3 DNA: TGTGCCAGCACTCAACGATCTGGGGGCTATGGCTACACCTTC; CDR3 protein: CASTQRSGGYGYTF
clone size: .; J gene: TRBJ1-1; V gene: TRBV28; D gene: .; CDR3 DNA: TGTGCCAGCAGTCCCTCCGGGCGGAGAATGAACACTGAAGCTTTCTTT; CDR3 protein: CASSPSGRRMNTEAFF
clone size: .; J gene: TRBJ1-1; V gene: TRBV2; D gene: TRBD1; CDR3 DNA: TGTGCCAGCAGTTCGACAGGGTTAACTGAAGCTTTCTTT; CDR3 protein: CASSSTGLTEAFF